The clone carrying this T cell receptor (beta chain) was observed a single time. Its target is not known. The data stem from a study of shared clonotypes between healthy human individuals. Study observations and caveats: Rarefaction revealed incomplete sorted-subset sequencing despite large depth.

CD45RO-negative cells were positively selected for CCR7, leaving out terminally differentiated effector memory CD45RA+ cells. Everyone who donated was a Caucasian adult who lived in Nashville, Tennessee. Germline CDR1 reads MNHEY; CDR2 reads SMNVEV (reference sequence). The CDR3 has 13 amino acids. V lost 2 bases and J 7 bases, leaving 10 bases between the germline ends. The table came from immunoSEQ multiplex PCR; TCRdb's copy has only in-frame clones and leaves some out. Of roughly 2,000,000 clones listed, approximately 94% are singletons. The sequence was obtained from a man between 18 and 35 years old in good health. Sequenced sample: naive CD8+ T cells sorted from blood. The chain is built from TRBV27 and TRBJ2-3, with D uncertain. This CDR3 is CASSLAPVHTQYF. The CDR3 nucleotides read TGTGCCAGCAGTTTAGCCCCCGTGCATACGCAGTATTTT.